This entry lists 6 T cell receptor beta chains sequenced from one sample in a study of T cell clonality in common variable immunodeficiency. These receptors' antigens are unknown. General study points: In common variable immunodeficiency, TCR beta chains reportedly carried fewer deletions and N-nucleotide insertions.

Sequencing used immunoSEQ multiplex PCR; TCRdb keeps in-frame clones, though not all of them. The profile covers about 26,000 clones, none occurring a single time. The sample taken for sequencing was peripheral blood mononuclear cells. Receptors originate from a human donor with common variable immunodeficiency.

The table lists this clone with many counts. The CDR3 end falls 3 residues outside the read, so it is completed with the germline J gene. The rearrangement joins TRBV20-1 to TRBJ2-7, with D possibly matching TRBD1 (6 bases). V lost 8 bases and J lost 3, with 11 bases in between. CDR3 length: 11 residues. CDR1 is DFQATT, CDR2 SNEGSKA, per germline (reference sequence). The CDR3 DNA, read in part, is TGCAGTACCGGGACAAACTACGAG. This translates into CSTGTNYE. In full, the CDR3 reads CSTGTNYEQYF.

This clone was detected many times. Read data end 3 residues before the CDR3 end; the end is taken from the germline J gene. The identical CDR3 is also encoded by other nucleotide sequences in the sample. J is TRBJ1-2 and V is TRBV6-2 or TRBV6-3, with D possibly being TRBD1 (5 bases). Germline V CDR1 and CDR2: MNHEY, SVGEGT. The CDR3 runs to 12 residues. V was pared by 5 bases and J by 6 bases, with 10 bases between. CDR3 bases read: TGTGCCAGCAGTCCAGACAGTGATGGC. Amino acid sequence: CASSPDSDG. The whole CDR3 region reads CASSPDSDGYTF.

This clone was picked up many times. The read finishes 3 residues shy of the CDR3 end, and the germline J gene is used to complete it. The chain recombines TRBV20-1 with TRBJ2-7; D is perhaps TRBD2 (7 bases). CDR1 and CDR2 from the germline V gene are DFQATT and SNEGSKA (reference sequence). This CDR3 is built from 16 residues. Trimming cost V 3 bases and J 3 bases, with 21 bases left between them. The part of the CDR3 DNA that was read is TGCAGTGCTAGGGCCATACAGGGAGGGAGTATCTACGAG. This gives the protein CSARAIQGGSIYE. The CDR3, in full, reads CSARAIQGGSIYEQYF.

The table lists this clone with many counts. Sequencing ends 3 residues short of the CDR3 end; the germline J gene provides the rest. The chain recombines TRBV5-1 with TRBJ1-1; D might be TRBD1 (5 bases). The CDR3 loop spans 14 amino acids. The V and J ends lost 0 bases and 3 bases respectively, with 9 bases between them. Germline V gene data show CDR1 as SGHRS and CDR2 as YFSETQ. CDR3 sequence: CASSLARADTEAFF. Partial CDR3 DNA: TGCGCCAGCAGCTTGGCCAGGGCTGACACTGAA. The full variable domain, completed using reference TRBV5-1 and TRBJ1-1, is KAGVTQTPRYLIKTRGQQVTLSCSPISGHRSVSWYQQTPGQGLQFLFEYFSETQRNKGNFPGRFSGRQFSNSRSEMNVSTLELGDSALYLCASSLARADTEAFFGQGTRLTVV.

This clone showed up many times. The DNA ends 3 residues before the CDR3 does, and the rest of the CDR3 is filled in from the germline J gene. V gene TRBV5-1 combines with J gene TRBJ2-7; 8 bases match TRBD2. CDR3 length: 16 residues. Trimming took 0 bases from V and 2 from J; bases not matched to a gene: 7. Germline V gives CDR1 SGHRS, CDR2 YFSETQ. CDR3 loop: CASSLGTSGRTYEQYF. The DNA read from the CDR3 is TGCGCCAGCAGCTTGGGAACTAGCGGAAGGACCTACGAG.

This clone was observed at least ten times. CDR3 in amino acids: CASHRGQFTGELFF. CDR3 DNA, as far as it was read: TGTGCCAGCCACAGGGGGCAATTCACCGGGGAG. The chain is built from TRBV13 and TRBJ2-2; 9 bases match TRBD1. Sequencing ends 3 residues short of the CDR3 end; the germline J gene provides the rest. V lost 8 bases to trimming and J lost 4 bases; unmatched junction nucleotides: 5. The CDR3 runs 14 residues. Per the germline V gene, CDR1 is PRHDT and CDR2 is FYEKMQ (reference sequence).